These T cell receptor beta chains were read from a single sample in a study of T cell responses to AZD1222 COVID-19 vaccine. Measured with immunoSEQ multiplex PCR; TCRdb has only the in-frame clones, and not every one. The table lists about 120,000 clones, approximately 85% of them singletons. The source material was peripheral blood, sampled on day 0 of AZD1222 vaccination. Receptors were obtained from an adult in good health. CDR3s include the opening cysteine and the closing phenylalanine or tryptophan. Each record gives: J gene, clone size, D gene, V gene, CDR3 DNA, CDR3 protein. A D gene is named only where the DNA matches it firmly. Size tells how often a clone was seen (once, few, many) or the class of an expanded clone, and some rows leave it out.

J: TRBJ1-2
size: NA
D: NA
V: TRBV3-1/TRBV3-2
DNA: TGTGCCAGCGACTCCGGGGCAAGCTCTGATGGCTACACCTTC
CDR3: CASDSGASSDGYTF

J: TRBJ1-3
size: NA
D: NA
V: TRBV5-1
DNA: TGCGCCAGCAGCTTTGAGGCCAGCTCTGGAAACACCATATATTTT
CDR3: CASSFEASSGNTIYF

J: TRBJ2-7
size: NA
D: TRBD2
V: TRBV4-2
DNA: TGTGCCAGCAGCCAAGATCTACCTAGCGGTGCCTACGAGCAGTACTTC
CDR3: CASSQDLPSGAYEQYF

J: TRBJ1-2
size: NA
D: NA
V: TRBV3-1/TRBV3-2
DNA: TGTGCCAGCAGCCATTCCAGGGATGGCTACACCTTC
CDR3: CASSHSRDGYTF

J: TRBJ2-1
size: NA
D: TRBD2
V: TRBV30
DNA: TGTGCCTGGAGTAGAGCGGGAGGGCTTGATGAGCAGTTCTTC
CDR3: CAWSRAGGLDEQFF

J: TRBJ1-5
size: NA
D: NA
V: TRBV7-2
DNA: TGTGCCAGCAGCTTGCGAGGTCAGCCCCAGCATTTT
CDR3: CASSLRGQPQHF

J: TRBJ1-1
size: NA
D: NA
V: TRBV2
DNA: TGTGCCAGCTTGCAGGCTGATATGAACACTGAAGCTTTCTTT
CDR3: CASLQADMNTEAFF

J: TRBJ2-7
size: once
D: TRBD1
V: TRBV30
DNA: TGTGCCTGGAGCGAGGGGGCCCAGACCTACGAGCAGTACTTC
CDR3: CAWSEGAQTYEQYF

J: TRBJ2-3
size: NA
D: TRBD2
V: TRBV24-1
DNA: TGTGCCACCAGTGATTACATCGGGAGGACCACAGATACGCAGTATTTT
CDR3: CATSDYIGRTTDTQYF

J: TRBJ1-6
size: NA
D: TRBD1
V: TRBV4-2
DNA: TGTGCCAGCAGCCAAGATTGGGCCAGGGGGAATTCACCCCTCCACTTT
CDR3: CASSQDWARGNSPLHF

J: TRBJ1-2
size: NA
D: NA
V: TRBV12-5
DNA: TGTGCTAGTGCCCCTCTCCCGGACATTTCAGGCTACACCTTC
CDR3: CASAPLPDISGYTF

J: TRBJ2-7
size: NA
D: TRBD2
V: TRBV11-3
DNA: TGTGCCAGCAGCTTCCAAGGTAGCGGGCTTAATCGGGGTCCCTACGAGCAGTACTTC
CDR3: CASSFQGSGLNRGPYEQYF

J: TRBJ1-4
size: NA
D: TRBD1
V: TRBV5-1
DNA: TGCGCCAGCAGAATACAGGGGACTAATGAAAAACTGTTTTTT
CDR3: CASRIQGTNEKLFF

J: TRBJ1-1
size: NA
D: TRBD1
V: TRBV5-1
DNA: TGCGCCAGCAGCCTAAGACAGGGGGCCACTGAAGCTTTCTTT
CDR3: CASSLRQGATEAFF

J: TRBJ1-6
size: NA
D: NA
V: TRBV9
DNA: TGTGCCAGCAGCGTAGAGAACGAGAGACATAATTCACCCCTCCACTTT
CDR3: CASSVENERHNSPLHF

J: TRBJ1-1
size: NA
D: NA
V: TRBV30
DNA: TGTGCCTGGAGTTCGGGCCGACTTGGCTTT
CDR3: CAWSSGRLGF

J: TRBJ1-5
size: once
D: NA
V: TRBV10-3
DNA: TGTGCCATCAGTGAGTCGCTTGGGGCAGTCAATCAGCCCCAGCATTTT
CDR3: CAISESLGAVNQPQHF

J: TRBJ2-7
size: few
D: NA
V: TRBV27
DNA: TGTGCCAGCAGTTTAAGGGTCAGGACCTACGAGCAGTACTTC
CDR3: CASSLRVRTYEQYF

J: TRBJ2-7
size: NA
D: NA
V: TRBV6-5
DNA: TGTGCCAGCAGTTACGAATATAGCTCCTACGAGCAGTACTTC
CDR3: CASSYEYSSYEQYF

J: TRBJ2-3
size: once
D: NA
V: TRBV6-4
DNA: TGTGCCAGCAGTGAAGGCCCCGGGGCAGATACGCAGTATTTT
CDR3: CASSEGPGADTQYF

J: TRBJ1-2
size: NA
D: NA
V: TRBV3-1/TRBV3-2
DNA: TGTGCCAGCAGCCAAGGGACAGCTTATGGCTACACCTTC
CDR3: CASSQGTAYGYTF

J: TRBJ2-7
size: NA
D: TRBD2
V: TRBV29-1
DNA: TGCAGCGCGATACTAGCGGGCGGATCCTACGAGCAGTACTTC
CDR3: CSAILAGGSYEQYF

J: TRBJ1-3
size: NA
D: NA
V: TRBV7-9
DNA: TGTGCCAGCAGCTTTTTTATCGGGGGGATCGGAAACACCATATATTTT
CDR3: CASSFFIGGIGNTIYF

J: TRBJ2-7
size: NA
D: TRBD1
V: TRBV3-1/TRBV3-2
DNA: TGTGCCAACTTGAACCGGGACAGTCAAACCTACGAGCAGTACTTC
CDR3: CANLNRDSQTYEQYF

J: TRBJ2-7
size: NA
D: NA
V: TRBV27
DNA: TGTGCCAGCAGATTTAGAGGAGGGGGATACGAGCAGTACTTC
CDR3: CASRFRGGGYEQYF

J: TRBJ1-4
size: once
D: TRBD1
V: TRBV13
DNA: TGTGCCAGCAGCCGCCCGGGACAGACAACTAATGAAAAACTGTTTTTT
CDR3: CASSRPGQTTNEKLFF

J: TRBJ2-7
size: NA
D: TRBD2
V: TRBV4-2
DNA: TGTGCCAGCAGCCAAGCCCCTGGAGCTAGCGGGAGCTCCGAGCAGTACTTC
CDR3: CASSQAPGASGSSEQYF

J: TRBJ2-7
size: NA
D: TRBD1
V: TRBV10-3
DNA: TGTGCCATCAGTGGGGGGGACAGGACTGTCTACGAGCAGTACTTC
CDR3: CAISGGDRTVYEQYF

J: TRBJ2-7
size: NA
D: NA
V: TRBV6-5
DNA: TGTGCCAGCAGTTATGGGCAGGCGTCCACCTACTACGAGCAGTACTTC
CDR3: CASSYGQASTYYEQYF

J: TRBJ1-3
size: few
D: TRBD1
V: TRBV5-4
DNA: TGTGCCAGCAGCCGGGACAGAGTTGACTCTGGAAACACCATATATTTT
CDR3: CASSRDRVDSGNTIYF

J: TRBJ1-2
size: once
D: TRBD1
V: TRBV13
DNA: TGTGCCAGCATTTCCCGACAGGGGCCTAACTATGGCTACACCTTC
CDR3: CASISRQGPNYGYTF

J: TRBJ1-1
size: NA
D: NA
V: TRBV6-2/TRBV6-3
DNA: TGTGCCAGCAGTTCCCCAAGTAGAAACACTGAAGCTTTCTTT
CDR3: CASSSPSRNTEAFF

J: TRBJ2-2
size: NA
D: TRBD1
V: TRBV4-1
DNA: TGCGCCAGCAGCCCCCGGAGGCAGGGGGCCGGGGAGCTGTTTTTT
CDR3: CASSPRRQGAGELFF

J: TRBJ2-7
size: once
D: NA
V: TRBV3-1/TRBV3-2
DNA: TGTGCCAGCAGCCAGACTAGAACAACCTACGAGCAGTACTTC
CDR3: CASSQTRTTYEQYF

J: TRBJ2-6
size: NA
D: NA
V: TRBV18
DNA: TGTGCCAGCTCACCGGTAGCCTCTGGGGCCAACGTCCTGACTTTC
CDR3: CASSPVASGANVLTF

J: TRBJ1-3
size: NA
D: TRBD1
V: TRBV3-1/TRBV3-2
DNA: TGTGCCAGCAGCCAAGGGGCCGGACAGGGACGAAACACCATATATTTT
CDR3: CASSQGAGQGRNTIYF

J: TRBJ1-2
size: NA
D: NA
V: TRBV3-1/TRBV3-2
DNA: TGTGCCAGCAGCCCTCTCGACCTGGGGGGCTACACCTTC
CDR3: CASSPLDLGGYTF

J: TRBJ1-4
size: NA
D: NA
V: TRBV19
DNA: TGTGCCAGTACCACCACCCCGGGACCGCTGATCGAAAAACTGTTTTTT
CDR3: CASTTTPGPLIEKLFF

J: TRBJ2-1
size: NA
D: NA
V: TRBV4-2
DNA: TGTGCCAGCAGCCAAGATGCCGAACGCAATGAGCAGTTCTTC
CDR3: CASSQDAERNEQFF

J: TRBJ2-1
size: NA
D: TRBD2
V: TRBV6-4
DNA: TGTGCCAGCAGCCCTGGGGGGAGGGACTCCTACAATGAGCAGTTCTTC
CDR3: CASSPGGRDSYNEQFF

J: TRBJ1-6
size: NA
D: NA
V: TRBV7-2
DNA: TGTGCCAGCAGCTTCTACCGTCCAACAGATTCACCCCTCCACTTT
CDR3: CASSFYRPTDSPLHF

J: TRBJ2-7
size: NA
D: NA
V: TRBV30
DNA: TGTGCCTGGAGTGTCCGCCGCGAGCAGTACTTC
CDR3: CAWSVRREQYF

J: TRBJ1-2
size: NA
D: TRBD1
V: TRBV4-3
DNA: TGCGCCAGCAGCCAGGTGGGACAGGGAGGTGGCTACACCTTC
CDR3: CASSQVGQGGGYTF

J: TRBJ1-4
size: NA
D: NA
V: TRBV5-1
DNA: TGCGCCAGCAGCTTAGGAGACAGGACTAATGAAAAACTGTTTTTT
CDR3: CASSLGDRTNEKLFF

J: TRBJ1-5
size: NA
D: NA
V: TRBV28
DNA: TGTGCCAGCAGCGAGGGGCGATGGAATCAGCCCCAGCATTTT
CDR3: CASSEGRWNQPQHF